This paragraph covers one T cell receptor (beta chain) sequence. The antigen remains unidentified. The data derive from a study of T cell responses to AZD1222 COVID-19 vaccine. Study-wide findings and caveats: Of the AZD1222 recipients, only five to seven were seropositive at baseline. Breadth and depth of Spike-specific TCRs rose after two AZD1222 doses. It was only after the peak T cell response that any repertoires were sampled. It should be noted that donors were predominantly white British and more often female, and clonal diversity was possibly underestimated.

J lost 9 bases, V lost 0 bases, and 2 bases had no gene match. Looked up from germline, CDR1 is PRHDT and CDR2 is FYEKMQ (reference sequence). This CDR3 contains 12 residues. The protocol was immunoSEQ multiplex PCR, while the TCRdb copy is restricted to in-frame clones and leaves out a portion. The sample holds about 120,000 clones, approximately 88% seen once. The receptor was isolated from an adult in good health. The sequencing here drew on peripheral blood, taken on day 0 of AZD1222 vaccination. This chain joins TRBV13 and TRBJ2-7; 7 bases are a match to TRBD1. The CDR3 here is CASSLGRQGQYF. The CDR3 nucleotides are TGTGCCAGCAGCTTAGGCAGACAGGGGCAGTACTTC.